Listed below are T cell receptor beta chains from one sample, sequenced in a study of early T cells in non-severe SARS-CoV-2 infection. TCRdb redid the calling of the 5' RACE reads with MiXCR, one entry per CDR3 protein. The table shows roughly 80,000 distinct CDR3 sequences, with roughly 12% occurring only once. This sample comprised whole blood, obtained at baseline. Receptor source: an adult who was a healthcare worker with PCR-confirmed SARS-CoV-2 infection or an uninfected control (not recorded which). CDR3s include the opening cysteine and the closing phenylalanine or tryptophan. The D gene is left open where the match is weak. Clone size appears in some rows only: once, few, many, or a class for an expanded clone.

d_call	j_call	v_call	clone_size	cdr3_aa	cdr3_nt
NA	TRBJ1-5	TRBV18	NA	CASSPLRQTNQPQHF	TGTGCCAGCTCACCACTCAGGCAGACCAATCAGCCCCAGCATTTT
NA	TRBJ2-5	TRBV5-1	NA	CASSTDTQETQYF	TGCGCCAGCAGCACGGACACCCAAGAGACCCAGTACTTC
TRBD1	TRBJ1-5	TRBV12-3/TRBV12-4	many	CASSQRDRPYQPQHF	TGTGCCAGCAGCCAACGGGACAGGCCGTATCAGCCCCAGCATTTT
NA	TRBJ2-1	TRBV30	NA	CAWSAPANEQFF	TGTGCCTGGAGTGCCCCGGCCAATGAGCAGTTCTTC
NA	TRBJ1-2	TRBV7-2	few	CARRGEEGYTF	TGTGCGAGAAGGGGGGAGGAAGGCTACACCTTC
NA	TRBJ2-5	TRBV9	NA	CASSTQAGETQYF	TGTGCCAGCAGCACTCAGGCTGGGGAGACCCAGTACTTC
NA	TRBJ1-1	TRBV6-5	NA	CASSFTTGGTEAFF	TGTGCCAGCAGTTTTACGACGGGTGGCACTGAAGCTTTCTTT
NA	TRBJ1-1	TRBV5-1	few	CASSPRTLNTEAFF	TGCGCCAGCAGCCCCCGGACCCTGAACACTGAAGCTTTCTTT
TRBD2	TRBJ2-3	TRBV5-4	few	CASSLSQRGETDTQYF	TGTGCCAGCAGCTTGAGCCAGCGGGGGGAGACAGATACGCAGTATTTT
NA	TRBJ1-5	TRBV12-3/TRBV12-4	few	CASSLAGFQFSGTFNSNQPQHF	TGTGCCAGCAGTTTAGCGGGCTTTCAGTTCTCCGGGACTTTCAATAGCAATCAGCCCCAGCATTTT
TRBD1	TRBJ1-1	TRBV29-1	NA	CSGYTGTGMGNTEAFF	TGCAGCGGATATACCGGGACAGGGATGGGGAACACTGAAGCTTTCTTT
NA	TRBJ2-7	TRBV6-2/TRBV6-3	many	CASKGVGFSPYEQYF	TGTGCCAGCAAGGGGGTCGGGTTCAGCCCCTACGAGCAGTACTTC
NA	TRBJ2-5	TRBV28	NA	CASSFGVAAYQETQYF	TGTGCCAGCAGTTTTGGAGTAGCGGCCTACCAAGAGACCCAGTACTTC